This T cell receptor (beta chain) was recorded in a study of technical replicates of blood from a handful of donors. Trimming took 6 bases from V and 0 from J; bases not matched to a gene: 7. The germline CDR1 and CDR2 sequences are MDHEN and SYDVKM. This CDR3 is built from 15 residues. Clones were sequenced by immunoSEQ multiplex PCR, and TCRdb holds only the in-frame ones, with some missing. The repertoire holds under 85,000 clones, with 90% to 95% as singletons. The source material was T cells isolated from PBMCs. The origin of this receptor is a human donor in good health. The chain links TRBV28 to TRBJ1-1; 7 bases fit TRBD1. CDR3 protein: CASRNRGAMNTEAFF. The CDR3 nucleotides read TGTGCCAGCAGGAACAGGGGTGCTATGAACACTGAAGCTTTCTTT.